These 12 T cell receptor beta chains came from one sample sequenced in a study of shared T cell receptors in the human thymus. The protocol was immunoSEQ multiplex PCR, while the TCRdb copy is restricted to in-frame clones and leaves out a portion. Of some 660,000 clones detected, more than 75% appear once; the ten largest clones hold 0.009% to 0.0095%. These data were likewise used in another study, on human thymus T cells.

The specimen sequenced was thymocytes. These TCRs come from a boy younger than two with a congenital heart defect.

J is TRBJ2-7 and V is TRBV28, with 7 bases aligning to TRBD2. The V segment lost 5 bases and the J segment 1 base; nucleotides outside the gene matches: 5. The CDR3 contains 14 residues. Germline V gene lookup returns CDR1 MDHEN and CDR2 SYDVKM. This CDR3 reads CASSLERGSYEQYF. The CDR3, as DNA: TGTGCCAGCAGTCTTGAGCGGGGATCCTACGAGCAGTACTTC.

The V gene is TRBV4-3, the J gene TRBJ2-2; 10 bases agree with TRBD1. The germline gives CDR1 LGHNA, CDR2 YSLEER. The CDR3 runs 15 residues. Germline trimming cut 4 bases from V and 3 bases from J; bases unmatched to any gene: 2. The CDR3 spells CASSLGQGDTGELFF. The CDR3 DNA reads TGCGCCAGCAGCCTAGGACAGGGGGACACCGGGGAGCTGTTTTTT.

This chain connects TRBV6-6 to TRBJ2-3; 9 bases map to TRBD1. With V trimmed by 2 bases and J by 9 bases, 6 bases remained unmatched. The germline CDR1 and CDR2 sequences are MNHNY and SVGAGI (reference sequence). This CDR3 region has 14 residues. For the CDR3, the DNA is TGTGCCAGCAGTTACCCGGGACAGGGCAGCACGCAGTATTTT. It encodes CASSYPGQGSTQYF.

This chain uses TRBV19 with TRBJ2-3; TRBD2 agrees at 14 bases. The germline CDR1 and CDR2 sequences are LNHDA and SQIVND (reference sequence). V shed 3 bases and J 1 base; nucleotides not matched to a gene: 9. The CDR3 sequence is 19 residues long. DNA for the CDR3: TGTGCCAGTAGTATGGGACTAGCGGGAGTTAGGGTAGGCACAGATACGCAGTATTTT. As protein: CASSMGLAGVRVGTDTQYF.

This chain links TRBV28 with TRBJ1-2; D unclear. Germline CDR1 is MDHEN and CDR2 is SYDVKM. The V gene lost 6 bases and the J gene lost 7 bases, with 21 bases spanning the gap. This CDR3 contains 15 residues. The CDR3 DNA follows: TGTGCCAGCAGAAGCTTTTTGGAATCTCTAGTTGGCTACACCTTC. This codes for CASRSFLESLVGYTF.

The chain employs TRBV4-3 and TRBJ1-3; D gene ambiguous. The germline V and J ends were trimmed by 0 bases and 8 bases, with 8 bases remaining between them. Germline loops: CDR1 LGHNA, CDR2 YSLEER. CDR3 length: 13 residues. CDR3 sequence (DNA): TGCGCCAGCAGCCAAGATGAGGAGGACACCATATATTTT. This sequence encodes CASSQDEEDTIYF.

CDR3 region: CASSLAPDRAGYF. The CDR3 DNA sequence: TGTGCCAGCAGCTTAGCGCCGGACAGGGCTGGATATTTT. This sequence joins TRBV7-2 and TRBJ1-3; 8 bases are shared with TRBD1. J lost 15 bases, V lost 0 bases, and 7 bases had no gene match. The CDR3 has 13 amino acids. Germline CDR1 is SGHTA and CDR2 is FQGNSA.

The chain employs TRBV20-1 and TRBJ2-3; D perhaps matches TRBD2 (5 bases). The CDR3 length is 11 residues. Per the germline V gene, CDR1 is DFQATT and CDR2 is SNEGSKA (reference sequence). CDR3 nucleotide sequence: TGCTCCCTGGTGGGAGCAGATACGCAGTATTTT. Its translation: CSLVGADTQYF.

Notes on this clone: The sample carries other DNA sequences with the same CDR3. This chain connects TRBV5-1 to TRBJ1-6; 12 bases are a match to TRBD1. With 1 base clipped from V and 13 bases from J, the junction kept 9 bases outside the gene matches. CDR3 length: 16 amino acids. CDR1 and CDR2 from the germline V gene are SGHRS and YFSETQ. CDR3 sequence reads: CASSLKTGTGGSPLHF. For the CDR3, the DNA is TGCGCCAGCAGCTTGAAAACCGGGACAGGGGGCTCCCCCCTCCACTTT.

CDR3 region: CASSFLENQPQHF. CDR3 coding DNA: TGTGCCAGCAGTTTCTTAGAGAATCAGCCCCAGCATTTT. The J gene is TRBJ1-5, the V gene TRBV6-6; D ambiguous. Germline V gene lookup returns CDR1 MNHNY and CDR2 SVGAGI (reference sequence). The CDR3 covers 13 residues. With 4 bases removed from V and 4 bases from J, the gap between germline ends came to 8 bases.

The chain combines TRBV28 with TRBJ2-3; 11 nucleotides agree with TRBD2. Trimming at V came to 3 bases and at J to 6 bases, leaving 2 bases not matched to a gene. The germline V gene has CDR1 MDHEN and CDR2 SYDVKM. The CDR3 contains 14 residues. Here the CDR3 reads CASSFRLAGDTQYF. The DNA of the CDR3 is TGTGCCAGCAGTTTCCGACTAGCGGGGGATACGCAGTATTTT.

The sample holds one count of this clone. This sequence joins TRBV7-9 and TRBJ1-1, with D uncertain. The CDR3 runs to 14 residues. V lost 1 base and J lost 1, with 7 bases in between. Germline loops: CDR1 SEHNR, CDR2 FQNEAQ (reference sequence). The CDR3: CASSLVRANTEAFF. The CDR3 nucleotides read TGTGCCAGCAGCTTAGTACGCGCGAACACTGAAGCTTTCTTT.